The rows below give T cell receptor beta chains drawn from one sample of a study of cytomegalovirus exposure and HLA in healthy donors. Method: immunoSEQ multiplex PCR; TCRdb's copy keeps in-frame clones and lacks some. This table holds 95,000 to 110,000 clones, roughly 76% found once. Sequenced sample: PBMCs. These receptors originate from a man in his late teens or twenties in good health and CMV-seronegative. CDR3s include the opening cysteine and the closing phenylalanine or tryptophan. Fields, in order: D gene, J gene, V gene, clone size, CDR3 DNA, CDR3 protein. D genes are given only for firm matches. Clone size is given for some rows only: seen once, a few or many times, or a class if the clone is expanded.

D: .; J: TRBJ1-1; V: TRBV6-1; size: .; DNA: TGTGCCAGCAGCTCTTTTCGGACTGAAGCTTTCTTT; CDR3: CASSSFRTEAFF
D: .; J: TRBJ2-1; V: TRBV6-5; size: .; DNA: TGTGCCAGCACCCTGGCGGCTGGCGCCTACAATGAGCAGTTCTTC; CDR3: CASTLAAGAYNEQFF
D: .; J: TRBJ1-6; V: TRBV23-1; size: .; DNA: TGCGCCAGCAGTCAAGGTTTACAGACACGTTCACCCCTCCACTTT; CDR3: CASSQGLQTRSPLHF
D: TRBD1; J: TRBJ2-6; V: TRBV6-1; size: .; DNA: TGTGCCAGCAGTGCACACTCGGGACAGGGTTTCTCTGGGGCCAACGTCCTGACTTTC; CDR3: CASSAHSGQGFSGANVLTF
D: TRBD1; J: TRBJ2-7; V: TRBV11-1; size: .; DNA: TGTGCCAGCAGCGCCGCTCAAACAGGGGTGGACGAGCAGTACTTC; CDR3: CASSAAQTGVDEQYF
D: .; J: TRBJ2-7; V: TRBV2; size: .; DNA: TGTGCCAGCATGACTGGGGGGTCGAGCTCCTACGAGCAGTACTTC; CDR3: CASMTGGSSSYEQYF
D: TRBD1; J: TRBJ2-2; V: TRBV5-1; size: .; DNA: TGCGCCAGCAGCTTGGGACAGGGTGACGGGGAGCTGTTTTTT; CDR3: CASSLGQGDGELFF
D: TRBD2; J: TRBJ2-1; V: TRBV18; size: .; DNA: TGTGCCAGCTCACCAATGCGGGGGGTCTACAATGAGCAGTTCTTC; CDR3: CASSPMRGVYNEQFF
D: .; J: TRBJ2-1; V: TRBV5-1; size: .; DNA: TGCGCCAGCAGCTTGGACGGGTACAATGAGCAGTTCTTC; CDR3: CASSLDGYNEQFF
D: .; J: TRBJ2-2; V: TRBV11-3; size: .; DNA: TGTGCCAGCAGATTAACCGGGACCGGGGAGCTGTTTTTT; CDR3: CASRLTGTGELFF
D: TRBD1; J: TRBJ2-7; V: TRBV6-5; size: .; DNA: TGTGCCAGCAGTTACGTAGGGACAGGTTTCTACGAGCAGTACTTC; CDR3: CASSYVGTGFYEQYF
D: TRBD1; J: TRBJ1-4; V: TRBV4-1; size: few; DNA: TGCGCCAGCAGCCAAGTAGGGACAGTTAATGAAAAACTGTTTTTT; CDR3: CASSQVGTVNEKLFF
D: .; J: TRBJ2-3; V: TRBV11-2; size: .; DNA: TGTGCCACCCCTTGGCGGGATACGCAGTATTTT; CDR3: CATPWRDTQYF
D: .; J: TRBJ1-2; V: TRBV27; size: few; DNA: TGTGCCAGCAGACCGGCCGGGGAGGTCGTTCACTATGGCTACACCTTC; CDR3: CASRPAGEVVHYGYTF
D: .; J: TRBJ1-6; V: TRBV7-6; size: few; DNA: TGTGCCAGCAGCTTGTCCCGCGGGTCACCCCTCCACTTT; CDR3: CASSLSRGSPLHF
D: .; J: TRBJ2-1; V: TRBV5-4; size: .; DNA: TGTGCCAGCAGCACCCCGAACCCCACATGGCCTCCCAATGAGCAGTTCTTC; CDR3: CASSTPNPTWPPNEQFF
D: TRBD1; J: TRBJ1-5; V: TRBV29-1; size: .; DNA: TGCAGCGTAGGAGGGGGCGACCAGCCCCAGCATTTT; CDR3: CSVGGGDQPQHF
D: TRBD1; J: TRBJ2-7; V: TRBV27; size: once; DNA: TGTGCCAGCAGTCCGGGGACAGGGTCCCTCTACGAGCAGTACTTC; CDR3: CASSPGTGSLYEQYF
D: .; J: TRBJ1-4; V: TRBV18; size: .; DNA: TGTGCCAGCTCCCCAGGGTCTAGGAATGAAAAACTGTTTTTT; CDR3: CASSPGSRNEKLFF
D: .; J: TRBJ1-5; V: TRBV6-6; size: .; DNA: TGTGCCAGCAGGGGGGGTGGGGTCAATCAGCCCCAGCATTTT; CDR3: CASRGGGVNQPQHF
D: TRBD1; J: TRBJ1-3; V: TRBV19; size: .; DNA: TGTGCCAGCACAGGGGTCTCTGGAAACACCATATATTTT; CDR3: CASTGVSGNTIYF
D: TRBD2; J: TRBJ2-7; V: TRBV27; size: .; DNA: TGTGCCAGCAGTTTATCAAGACTAGCGGGACTTTCCTACGAGCAGTACTTC; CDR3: CASSLSRLAGLSYEQYF
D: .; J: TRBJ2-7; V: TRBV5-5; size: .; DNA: TGTGCCAGCAGCTTCAGAGGGTTAGGCTCCTACGAGCAGTACTTC; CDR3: CASSFRGLGSYEQYF
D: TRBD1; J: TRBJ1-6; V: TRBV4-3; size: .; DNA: TGCGCCAGCAGCCAAGGCGCGGGACAGGGGACATCACCCCTCCACTTT; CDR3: CASSQGAGQGTSPLHF
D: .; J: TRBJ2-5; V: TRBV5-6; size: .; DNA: TGTGCCAGCAGCTTGGCCATGACAAATCAAGAGACCCAGTACTTC; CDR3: CASSLAMTNQETQYF
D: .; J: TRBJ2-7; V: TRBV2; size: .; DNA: TGTGCCAGCAGTGAAGCGCTTCCGGACACCCCTCGCGACGAGCAGTACTTC; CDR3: CASSEALPDTPRDEQYF
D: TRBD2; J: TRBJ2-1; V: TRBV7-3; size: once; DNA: TGTGCCAGCAGCTCAACCCGACTAGCCGAGCAGTTCTTC; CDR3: CASSSTRLAEQFF
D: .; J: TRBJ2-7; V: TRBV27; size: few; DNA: TGTGCCAGCAGCGTTCCTCTAGGCGAGCAGTACTTC; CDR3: CASSVPLGEQYF
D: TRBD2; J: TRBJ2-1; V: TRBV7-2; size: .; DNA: TGTGCCAGCAGCTCCAAAGCGGGGGGGAAGGGGGAGCAGTTCTTC; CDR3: CASSSKAGGKGEQFF
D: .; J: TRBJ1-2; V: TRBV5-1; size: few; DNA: TGCGCCAGCAGCTTGGTATCAGGGAATGGCTACACCTTC; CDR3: CASSLVSGNGYTF
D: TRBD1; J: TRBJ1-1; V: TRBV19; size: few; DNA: TGTGCCAGTAGTGTGGGACAGAAGTTAACTGAAGCTTTCTTT; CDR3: CASSVGQKLTEAFF
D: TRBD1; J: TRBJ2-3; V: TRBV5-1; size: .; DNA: TGCGCCAGCAGCTCGGGACAGAACACAGATACGCAGTATTTT; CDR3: CASSSGQNTDTQYF
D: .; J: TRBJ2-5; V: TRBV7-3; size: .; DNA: TGTGCCAGCAAGAAGGGACAAACCCCCCAAGAGACCCAGTACTTC; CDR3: CASKKGQTPQETQYF
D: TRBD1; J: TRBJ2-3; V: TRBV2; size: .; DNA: TGTGCCACCCCTCTATTGTCCCGACAGGGGCAGACAGATACGCAGTATTTT; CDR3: CATPLLSRQGQTDTQYF
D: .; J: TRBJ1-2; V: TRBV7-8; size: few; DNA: TGTGCCAGCAGCCCCCGGGGGGGGGTCTATGGCTACACCTTC; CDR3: CASSPRGGVYGYTF
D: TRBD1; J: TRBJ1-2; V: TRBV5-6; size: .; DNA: TGTGCCAGCAGCTTGAATTTAGGCAGGGGGGCCTATGGCTACACCTTC; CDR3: CASSLNLGRGAYGYTF
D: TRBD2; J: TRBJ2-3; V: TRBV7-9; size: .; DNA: TGTGCCAGCAGCTGGGCGACTAGCGGCACAGATACGCAGTATTTT; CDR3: CASSWATSGTDTQYF
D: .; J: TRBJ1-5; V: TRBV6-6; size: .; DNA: TGTGCCAGCAGCACAGGTGGGGGGCAGCCCCAGCATTTT; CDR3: CASSTGGGQPQHF
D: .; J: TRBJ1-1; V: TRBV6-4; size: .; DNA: TGTGCCAGCAGTGATGGCAGGGAGAACACTGAAGCTTTCTTT; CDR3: CASSDGRENTEAFF
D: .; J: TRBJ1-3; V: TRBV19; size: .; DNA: TGTGCCAGTAGTTCCCAGGGAGGAACTGGAAACACCATATATTTT; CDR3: CASSSQGGTGNTIYF
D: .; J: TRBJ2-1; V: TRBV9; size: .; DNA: TGTGCCAGCAGCGCCGTTGGGGGACTCTACAATGAGCAGTTCTTC; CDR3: CASSAVGGLYNEQFF
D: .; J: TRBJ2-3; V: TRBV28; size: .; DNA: TGTGCCAGCGGCCTATTACTGGGGCCTGATACGCAGTATTTT; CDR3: CASGLLLGPDTQYF
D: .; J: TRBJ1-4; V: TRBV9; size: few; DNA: TGTGCCAGCAGCTCAACAGCAGTTAATGAAAAACTGTTTTTT; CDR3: CASSSTAVNEKLFF
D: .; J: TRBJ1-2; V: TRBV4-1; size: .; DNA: TGCGCCAGCAGCCAAGTCGGCAGCCGTAACTATGGCTACCCCTTC; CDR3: CASSQVGSRNYGYPF
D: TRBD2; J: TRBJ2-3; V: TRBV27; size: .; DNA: TGTGCCAGCAGTTTATGGCGGCTAGCGGGGGGGCCTAATACGCAGTATTTT; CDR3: CASSLWRLAGGPNTQYF
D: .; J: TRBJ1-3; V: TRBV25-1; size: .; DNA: TGTGCCAGCAGTCCCCCCGGTACTGGAAACACCATATATTTT; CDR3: CASSPPGTGNTIYF
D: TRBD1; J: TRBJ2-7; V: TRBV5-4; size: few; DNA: TGTGCCAGCAGCTGGACAGGGGGCGCTTACGAGCAGTACTTC; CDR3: CASSWTGGAYEQYF
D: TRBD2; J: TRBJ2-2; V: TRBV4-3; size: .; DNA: TGCGCCAGCAGCCAAGATTACGGGGGGGTAAACCCTACCGGGGAGCTGTTTTTT; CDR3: CASSQDYGGVNPTGELFF
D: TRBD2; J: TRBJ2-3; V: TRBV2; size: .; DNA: TGTGCCAGCTCTTTAGCGGGGGGGCGCGGCACAGATACGCAGTATTTT; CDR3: CASSLAGGRGTDTQYF
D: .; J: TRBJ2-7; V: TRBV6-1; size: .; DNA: TGTGCCAGCAGTGAAGGGGCCTGGGGACTCTACGAGCAGTACTTC; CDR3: CASSEGAWGLYEQYF
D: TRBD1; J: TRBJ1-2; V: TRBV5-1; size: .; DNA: TGCGCCAGCAGTTCGACAGGGAACATTGGCTACACCTTC; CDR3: CASSSTGNIGYTF
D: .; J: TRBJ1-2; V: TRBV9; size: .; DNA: TGTGCCAGCAGCGTAGTAGGGGGGGGCTATGGCTACACCTTC; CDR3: CASSVVGGGYGYTF